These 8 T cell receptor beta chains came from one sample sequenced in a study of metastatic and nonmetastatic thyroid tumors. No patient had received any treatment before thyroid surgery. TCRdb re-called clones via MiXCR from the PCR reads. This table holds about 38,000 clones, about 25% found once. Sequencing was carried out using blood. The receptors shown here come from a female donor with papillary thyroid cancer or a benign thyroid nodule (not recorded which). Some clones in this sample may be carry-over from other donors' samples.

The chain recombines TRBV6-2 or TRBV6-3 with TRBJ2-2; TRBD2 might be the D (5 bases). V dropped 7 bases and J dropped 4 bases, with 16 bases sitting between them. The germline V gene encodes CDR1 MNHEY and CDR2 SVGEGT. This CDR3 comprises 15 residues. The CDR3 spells CASKKLDQVTGELFF. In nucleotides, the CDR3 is TGTGCCAGCAAGAAACTAGACCAGGTCACCGGGGAGCTGTTTTTT.

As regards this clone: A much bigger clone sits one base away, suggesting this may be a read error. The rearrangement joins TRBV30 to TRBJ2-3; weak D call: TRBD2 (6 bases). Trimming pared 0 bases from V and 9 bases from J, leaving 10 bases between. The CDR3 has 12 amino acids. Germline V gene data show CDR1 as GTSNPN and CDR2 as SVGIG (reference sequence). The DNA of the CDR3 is TGTGCCTGGAGTGTACATGGAGGGACGCAGTATTTT. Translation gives CAWSVHGGTQYF.

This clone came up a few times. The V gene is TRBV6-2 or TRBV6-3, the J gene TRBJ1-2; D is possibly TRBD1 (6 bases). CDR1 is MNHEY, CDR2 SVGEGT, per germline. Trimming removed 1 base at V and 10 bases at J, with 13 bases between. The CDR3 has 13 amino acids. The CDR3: CASSYWEGGDYTF. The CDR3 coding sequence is TGTGCCAGCAGTTACTGGGAGGGGGGTGACTACACCTTC.

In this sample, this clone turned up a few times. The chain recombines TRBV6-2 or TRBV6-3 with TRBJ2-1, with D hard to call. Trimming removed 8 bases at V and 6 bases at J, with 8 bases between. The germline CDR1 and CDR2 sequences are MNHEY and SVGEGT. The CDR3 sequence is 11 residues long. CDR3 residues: CASVPTNEQFF. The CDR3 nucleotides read TGTGCCAGCGTCCCTACCAATGAGCAGTTCTTC.

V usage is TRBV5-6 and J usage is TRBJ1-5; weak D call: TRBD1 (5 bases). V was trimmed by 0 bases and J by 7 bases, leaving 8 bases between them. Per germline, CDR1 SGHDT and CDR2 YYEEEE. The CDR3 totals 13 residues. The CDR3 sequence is CASSLDGGQPQHF. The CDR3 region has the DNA TGTGCCAGCAGCTTGGATGGGGGACAGCCCCAGCATTTT.

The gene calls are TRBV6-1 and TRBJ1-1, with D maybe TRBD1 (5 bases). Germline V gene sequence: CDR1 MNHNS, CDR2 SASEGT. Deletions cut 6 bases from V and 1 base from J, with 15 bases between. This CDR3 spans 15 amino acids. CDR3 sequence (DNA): TGTGCCAGCAGCCGAACGGGACGCCGGAACACTGAAGCTTTCTTT. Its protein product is CASSRTGRRNTEAFF.

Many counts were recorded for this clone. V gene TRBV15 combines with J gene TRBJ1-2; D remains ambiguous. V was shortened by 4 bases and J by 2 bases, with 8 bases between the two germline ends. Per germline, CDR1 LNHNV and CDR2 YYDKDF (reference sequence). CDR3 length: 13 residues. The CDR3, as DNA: TGTGCCACCAGCACCACAAGAAACTATGGCTACACCTTC. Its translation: CATSTTRNYGYTF.

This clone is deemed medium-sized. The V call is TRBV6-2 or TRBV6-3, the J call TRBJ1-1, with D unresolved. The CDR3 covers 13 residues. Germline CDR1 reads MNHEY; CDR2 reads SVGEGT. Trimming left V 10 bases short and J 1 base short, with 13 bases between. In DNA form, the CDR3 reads TGTGCCACCAGGCAGCTCCCGAACACTGAAGCTTTCTTT. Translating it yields CATRQLPNTEAFF.